This is a list of T cell receptor beta chains from one sample in a study of blood T cell repertoires in COVID-19. Using immunoSEQ multiplex PCR, the repertoire was profiled, and TCRdb retains in-frame clones only, with some absent. Among about 130,000 clones listed, roughly four fifths were seen once. Sample: PBMCs or T cells enriched from blood (not recorded which). The source is a man aged 50 to 59 who had recovered from COVID-19. Both conserved end residues are part of each CDR3. The D gene is left open where the match is weak. Clone size is stated in some rows and not others, as once, few, many or a class when expanded.

-	-	TRBV14	TRBJ1-4	TGTGCCAGCAGCGGAGTAGCGGGTCTAGGCGAAAAACTGTTTTTT	CASSGVAGLGEKLFF
few	-	TRBV18	TRBJ2-3	TGTGCCAGCTCACCACCGGTTACTAGCACAGATACGCAGTATTTT	CASSPPVTSTDTQYF
once	-	TRBV10-3	TRBJ1-2	TGTGCCATCGAAGGGGGAGGGCTCTATGGCTACACCTTC	CAIEGGGLYGYTF
-	-	TRBV10-3	TRBJ2-3	TGTGCCATCAGTGGGTCTAGCAGTACAGATACGCAGTATTTT	CAISGSSSTDTQYF
-	-	TRBV5-1	TRBJ1-5	TGCGCCAGCAGCTTAGCAGGGCTCAATCAGCCCCAGCATTTT	CASSLAGLNQPQHF
-	-	TRBV5-8	TRBJ1-2	TGTGCCAGCAGCTCACGCGCGGGGCGGTATGGCTACACCTTC	CASSSRAGRYGYTF
once	-	TRBV5-4	TRBJ1-4	TGTGCCAGCAGCTTGCCGAATGAAAAACTGTTTTTT	CASSLPNEKLFF
-	-	TRBV19	TRBJ2-3	TGTGCCAGTACCTCCGAGGGGGGGCGCACAGATACGCAGTATTTT	CASTSEGGRTDTQYF
-	TRBD2	TRBV5-5	TRBJ2-3	TGTGCCAGCAGCTTGGGGGCTAGCGGGGGCACAGATACGCAGTATTTT	CASSLGASGGTDTQYF
-	-	TRBV12-3/TRBV12-4	TRBJ1-1	TGTGCCAGCAGTTTAACAGGGAACACTGAAGCTTTCTTT	CASSLTGNTEAFF
-	-	TRBV5-1	TRBJ1-2	TGCGCCAGCAGCATGGACAAGTCTAACTATGGCTACACCTTC	CASSMDKSNYGYTF
few	TRBD1	TRBV6-4	TRBJ2-1	TGTGCCAGCAGTGAAGGACAGGAAAGAAATGAGCAGTTCTTC	CASSEGQERNEQFF
-	-	TRBV12-3/TRBV12-4	TRBJ2-5	TGTGCCAGCGCCAATTCAGGATTAGTGTCCCAGTACTTC	CASANSGLVSQYF
-	-	TRBV18	TRBJ1-3	TGTGCCAGCTCCCGTACCACGGGGGAGGTTGGAAACACCATATATTTT	CASSRTTGEVGNTIYF
-	-	TRBV2	TRBJ2-3	TGTGCCAGCAGTGAATCAGGGGACGGCACAGATACGCAGTATTTT	CASSESGDGTDTQYF
few	TRBD1	TRBV7-9	TRBJ2-5	TGTGCCAGCAGCCTCGGGACAGGCCAAGAGACCCAGTACTTC	CASSLGTGQETQYF
-	TRBD1	TRBV6-1	TRBJ1-5	TGTGCCAGCAGTGGGACAGGGGGGCCTATGCAAAGCAATCAGCCCCAGCATTTT	CASSGTGGPMQSNQPQHF
-	-	TRBV28	TRBJ1-1	TGTGCCAGCAGTTTAGGCCTACAGGGCGCGACTTTCTTT	CASSLGLQGATFF
-	TRBD1	TRBV12-5	TRBJ1-2	TGTGCTAGTGGTCTCGCCCCACAGGGGGCTAATGGCTACACCTTC	CASGLAPQGANGYTF
-	-	TRBV7-9	TRBJ2-2	TGTGCCAGCAGCTGGCGGGACAGCAACACCGGGGAGCTGTTTTTT	CASSWRDSNTGELFF
-	-	TRBV5-1	TRBJ2-6	TGCGCCAGCAGCGCAACAGGGTCTGGGGCCAACGTCCTGACTTTC	CASSATGSGANVLTF
once	-	TRBV9	TRBJ2-7	TGTGCCAGCAGCGTAGCTGCGACAGTAGACTACGAGCAGTACTTC	CASSVAATVDYEQYF
-	-	TRBV2	TRBJ2-5	TGTGCCAGCAGAGTACTGGAGACCCAGTACTTC	CASRVLETQYF
-	-	TRBV20-1	TRBJ2-3	TGCAGTGCTAGCTCAGATACGCAGTATTTT	CSASSDTQYF
-	-	TRBV11-3	TRBJ2-1	TGTGCCAGCAGCTTAGATCATAATAGCCCGACCTACAATGAGCAGTTCTTC	CASSLDHNSPTYNEQFF
-	TRBD1	TRBV5-6	TRBJ1-5	TGTGCCAGCAGCTTGGCTGGGACAGGTAATCAGCCCCAGCATTTT	CASSLAGTGNQPQHF
-	TRBD2	TRBV5-5	TRBJ2-1	TGTGCCAGCAGCTTCTTTAGCGGGGGTTACTACAATGAGCAGTTCTTC	CASSFFSGGYYNEQFF
-	-	TRBV18	TRBJ2-2	TGTGCCAGCTCAGTCCCTAGTCTGGCCGGAAAGAAGAACACCGGGGAGCTGTTTTTT	CASSVPSLAGKKNTGELFF
-	-	TRBV5-4	TRBJ1-5	TGTGCCAGCAGCTTAGGTCCCCCCGGGGATCAGCCCCAGCATTTT	CASSLGPPGDQPQHF
-	-	TRBV27	TRBJ2-3	TGTGCCAGCACCTCTCCTAAAGATACGCAGTATTTT	CASTSPKDTQYF
-	-	TRBV12-1	TRBJ2-7	TGTGCCAGCAGCTTCCACCGACAGGAAGCTCCCTACGAGCAGTACTTC	CASSFHRQEAPYEQYF
-	-	TRBV6-5	TRBJ2-5	TGTGCCGGTTCCGGCGGCAGTCAAGAGACCCAGTACTTC	CAGSGGSQETQYF
-	TRBD1	TRBV7-9	TRBJ1-2	TGTGCCAGCAGCTTAACCGAGACAGGGGACGATAACTATGGCTACACCTTC	CASSLTETGDDNYGYTF
-	-	TRBV4-3	TRBJ2-2	TGCGCCAGCAGCCAAGAAAACGGACACGCGAACACCGGGGAGCTGTTTTTT	CASSQENGHANTGELFF
-	-	TRBV3-1/TRBV3-2	TRBJ1-2	TGTGCCAGCAGCCACCAGGGGATGGACTATGGCTACACCTTC	CASSHQGMDYGYTF
-	-	TRBV28	TRBJ1-4	TGTGCCAGCAGCCAAGGTAGCGAAAAACTGTTTTTT	CASSQGSEKLFF
-	-	TRBV29-1	TRBJ2-4	TGCAGCGTTGGCGGTACGTCGGCCAAAAACATTCAGTACTTC	CSVGGTSAKNIQYF
-	TRBD1	TRBV9	TRBJ1-6	TGTGCCAGCAGCCCTCCGGGACAGCATAATTCACCCCTCCACTTT	CASSPPGQHNSPLHF
-	TRBD2	TRBV24-1	TRBJ2-3	TGTGCCACCAGTGAGGTAGCGGGGGGGCTGGGCACAGATACGCAGTATTTT	CATSEVAGGLGTDTQYF
-	-	TRBV9	TRBJ2-2	TGTGCCAGCAGCGAGGCCCTCGGGGGGCTGGACACCGGGGAGCTGTTTTTT	CASSEALGGLDTGELFF
-	TRBD1	TRBV5-6	TRBJ1-2	TGTGCCAGCAGCTTACCGGGACAGGACTATGGCTACACCTTC	CASSLPGQDYGYTF
many	TRBD2	TRBV7-2	TRBJ2-1	TGTGCCAGCAGCTCCTTGGCGGGGGGATACAATGAGCAGTTCTTC	CASSSLAGGYNEQFF
-	-	TRBV10-3	TRBJ2-6	TGTGCCATCAGTGCGACAGGATCGCCCGGGGCCAACGTCCTGACTTTC	CAISATGSPGANVLTF
once	TRBD1	TRBV14	TRBJ1-2	TGTGCCAGCAGCCCGGACAGGGACTATGGCTACACCTTC	CASSPDRDYGYTF
-	-	TRBV7-9	TRBJ2-7	TGTGCCAGCAGCTTAGGTGGACAGAACTACGAGCAGTACTTC	CASSLGGQNYEQYF
-	-	TRBV3-1/TRBV3-2	TRBJ1-2	TGTGCCAGCAGCCAAGATCTCTCCGGGGGAGACGACTATGGCTACACCTTC	CASSQDLSGGDDYGYTF
-	-	TRBV18	TRBJ2-5	TGTGCCAGCTCACCACAGGGGCCCTCTGGGGAGACCCAGTACTTC	CASSPQGPSGETQYF
-	-	TRBV7-2	TRBJ1-5	TGTGCCAGCAGCTTAGATGGTGCCCCGGGGCAGCCCCAGCATTTT	CASSLDGAPGQPQHF
-	-	TRBV27	TRBJ1-3	TGTGCCAGCAGTTGGAGGGGACTCTCTGGAAACACCATATATTTT	CASSWRGLSGNTIYF
-	TRBD2	TRBV19	TRBJ2-3	TGTGCCAGTAGTAAGCAAGCGGGGGGGCCAGATACGCAGTATTTT	CASSKQAGGPDTQYF
-	-	TRBV27	TRBJ2-3	TGTGCCAGCAGTTGGCAGGGATACACAGATACGCAGTATTTT	CASSWQGYTDTQYF